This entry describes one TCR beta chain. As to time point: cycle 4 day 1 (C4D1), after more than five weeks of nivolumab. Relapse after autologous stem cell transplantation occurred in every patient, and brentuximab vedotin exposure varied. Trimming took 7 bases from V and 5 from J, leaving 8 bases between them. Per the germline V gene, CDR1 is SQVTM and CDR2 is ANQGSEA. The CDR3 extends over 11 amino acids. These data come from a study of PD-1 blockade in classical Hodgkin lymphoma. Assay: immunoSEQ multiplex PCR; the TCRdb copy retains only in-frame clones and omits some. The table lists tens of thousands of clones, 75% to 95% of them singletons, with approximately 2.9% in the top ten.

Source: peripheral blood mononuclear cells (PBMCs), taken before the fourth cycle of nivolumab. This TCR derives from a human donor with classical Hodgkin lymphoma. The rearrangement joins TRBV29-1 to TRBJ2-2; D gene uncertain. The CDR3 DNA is TGCAGCGCCCTAGTAACCGGGGAGCTGTTTTTT. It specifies CSALVTGELFF.